This TCR beta chain is from a study of neurological immune-mediated disorders (dated by TCRdb to between 2018 and 2020). Study-level background: Peripheral blood TCR-beta repertoires from HTLV-I-associated myelopathy (HAM/TSP) patients, multiple sclerosis patients and healthy controls were compared by UMI-based sequencing. The roughly 110 TCR-beta libraries included longitudinal samples, technical triplicates and paired sorted CD4+ and CD8+ T-cell subsets alongside PBMC samples. The cohort comprised 68 subjects: some 15 HAM/TSP patients, 35 or so multiple sclerosis patients and 20 healthy controls.

cDNA synthesis used template-switch 5'RACE with a primer carrying a 10-nucleotide random unique molecular identifier tagging each TCR transcript. Every sequencing run covered 15-18 subjects and yielded more than 160 million TCR-beta sequences. The RNeasy kit was used for extraction of total RNA. The KAPA Real-time Library Amplification kit was used to amplify TCR-beta VDJ regions with primers for the TCR constant region and the 5'RACE anchor. Sample indexes and Illumina adaptors were added in a first PCR, after which library yield was increased in a second PCR. After Ampure bead purification, the TCR product of roughly 650 bp was size-selected on a 2% E-gel SizeSelection system. Before pooling, libraries had their quality checked on a Bioanalyzer, their concentration measured with Qubit, and their quantity determined with the Kapa Library Quantification kit. An Illumina HiSeq 2500 was used to sequence the libraries paired-end at 2 x 150 bp. To increase sequence diversity, about 25-31% phiX was spiked into each library pool. On the study's bioinformatics: The UMI-based MiGEC pipeline processed quality-filtered reads and removed over 80% of raw TCR sequences during error correction. IMGT germline references were used for aligning VDJ genes, and each clonotype was defined as a unique CDR3 amino acid sequence together with its V-J genes. Clonal expansion, Shannon diversity and CDR3 relatedness (CalcPairwiseDistances, ClusterSamples) were evaluated with VDJtools, and phylogenetic trees were built with CLCbio workbench. Using coefficient-of-variation modelling across technical triplicates, the study counted a clone as expanded if it had at least 8 unique UMIs. Through fastp at Q25 and MiXCR, TCRdb rebuilt clones from the public reads, retaining in-frame beta chains. CDR3 protein duplicates are merged, each entry listing the most common genes and DNA. These V and J calls derive from TCRdb rather than the authors' analysis. Here the sample has 75,000 to 85,000 distinct CDR3 sequences; roughly a sixth occur a single time. Of the sample, 15% falls within the top ten clones.

CDR1 and CDR2 (SGHKS, YYEKEE) derive from the germline V gene (reference sequence). Spanning cysteine to phenylalanine, the CDR3 consists of 15 amino acids. The retained sequence is limited to the CDR3, 45 bases, with the frame set at the first base. Trimming at the junction amounts to 4 bases on V and 2 bases on J, and the germline ends lie 10 bases apart. What the work shows at the level of the full study, not this receptor alone: TCR clonal expansion was greatest in HAM/TSP patients and smallest in MS patients, who ranked below even healthy controls. No identical CDR3 amino acid sequences were shared among expanded clones across subjects, suggesting private TCR-beta repertoires in all groups.

Healthy controls were blood bank volunteers in Maryland, USA. For unsorted PBMC libraries, 2 million PBMCs were used after storage in RNAlater at -80 degrees C until RNA extraction. PBMCs were separated from peripheral blood using Ficoll-Hypaque density gradient centrifugation and then cryopreserved in liquid nitrogen. This clonotype occurred many times. What antigen it recognizes has not been identified. Per-base qualities were not stored, and no clone one base away is much larger. The specimen was PBMCs. The clonotype originates from a woman aged 35 to 49 in good health. Recombination connected TRBV5-5 to TRBJ2-6; the D gene identity is not certain. The CDR3 region reads CASSPRTAGANVLTF. The nucleotides are TGTGCCAGCAGCCCGAGGACCGCTGGGGCCAACGTCCTGACTTTC.